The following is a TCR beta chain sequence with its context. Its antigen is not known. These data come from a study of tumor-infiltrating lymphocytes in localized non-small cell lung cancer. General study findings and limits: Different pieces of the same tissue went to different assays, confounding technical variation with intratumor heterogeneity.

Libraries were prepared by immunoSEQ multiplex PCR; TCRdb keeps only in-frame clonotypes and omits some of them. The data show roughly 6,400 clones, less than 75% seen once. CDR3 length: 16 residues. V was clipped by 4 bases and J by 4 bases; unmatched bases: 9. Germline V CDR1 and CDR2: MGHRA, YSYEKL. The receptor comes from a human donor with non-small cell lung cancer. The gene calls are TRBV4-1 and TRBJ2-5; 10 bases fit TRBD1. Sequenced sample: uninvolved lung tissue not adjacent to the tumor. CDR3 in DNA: TGCGCCAGCAGCCCAGGCGGGACAGGGGATCGAGAGACCCAGTACTTC. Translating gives CASSPGGTGDRETQYF.